Sequencing of this TCR beta chain was carried out in a study of monozygotic twins with inflammatory bowel disease. The V gene's germline CDR1 is MGHRA and CDR2 YSYEKL. CDR3 length equals 11 residues. From its re-call of the 5' RACE reads, TCRdb lists each CDR3 protein once, without DNA. There are about 210,000 distinct CDR3 sequences in the sample, with 7.5% to 8% held by the top ten. This clonotype was obtained from a human donor with ulcerative colitis or Crohn's disease, or a healthy co-twin of an affected twin (not recorded which). This sequence joins TRBV4-1 and TRBJ1-4. The source material was blood. The CDR3 sequence: CATGFGEKLFF.